This T cell receptor beta chain stems from a study of beta chain features in type 1 diabetes. As for the study in general: Patients were similar to healthy donors in age and gender (as well as in cell yields). Across all samples, over 85 million sorted cells were examined.

The sequenced template was cDNA made from the entire isolated RNA. Using immunoSEQ multiplex PCR, the repertoire was profiled, and TCRdb retains in-frame clones only, with some absent. The sample carries approximately 380,000 clones, roughly 15% recorded once. The germline V gene encodes CDR1 GTSNPN and CDR2 SVGIG (reference sequence). The CDR3 consists of 11 residues. With 2 bases removed from V and 4 bases from J, the gap between germline ends came to 3 bases. Study-wide points: Within each of all four CD4+ subsets, Type 1 diabetes patients had TCRB CDR3s that were moderately but significantly shorter. The naive, central memory and Treg TCRB repertoires looked more alike in patients than they did in healthy donors.

As regards this clone: Its specificity is not known. The sample carries other DNA sequences with the same CDR3.

The TCR originated in a young woman in good health. The chain has TRBV30 and TRBJ1-3; no clear D gene. Specimen: naive CD4+ T cells from blood. CDR3 bases: TGTGCCTGGAGTCAGGGAAACACCATATATTTT. Protein: CAWSQGNTIYF.